These 22 T cell receptor beta chains came from one sample sequenced in a study of cytomegalovirus exposure and HLA in healthy donors. With 60 Vbeta and 13 Jbeta primers, the PCR was carried out. Sequencing was performed with immunoSEQ multiplex PCR; in TCRdb, only in-frame clones are kept and a portion is missing. There are approximately 110,000 clones in the sample; about 80% occur only once, and around 5% lies in the top ten. Sequenced input: PBMCs. These receptors all come from a female donor in good health and CMV-seropositive.

This rearrangement joins TRBV4-3 to TRBJ2-5, with D maybe TRBD1 (6 bases). This CDR3 has 14 amino acids. V lost 4 bases and J lost 3, with 12 bases in between. CDR1 and CDR2 (germline): LGHNA, YSLEER. The CDR3 sequence: CASSRDTREETQYF. The CDR3 nucleotides are TGCGCCAGCAGCCGGGACACTCGGGAAGAGACCCAGTACTTC.

The chain joins TRBV19 to TRBJ1-2; 10 bases fit TRBD1. Unmatched junction bases numbered 7, after V lost 9 bases and J lost 6 bases. This CDR3 comprises 13 residues. Germline loops: CDR1 LNHDA, CDR2 SQIVND (reference sequence). The CDR3 sequence is CASTDRGRNGYTF. CDR3 DNA: TGTGCCAGCACAGACAGGGGGCGAAATGGCTACACCTTC.

The CDR3 protein is CASSRTSTNEKLFF. Here the CDR3 DNA reads TGCGCCAGCAGCCGTACTAGTACTAATGAAAAACTGTTTTTT. This chain connects TRBV5-1 to TRBJ1-4; no definite D call. CDR1 is SGHRS, CDR2 YFSETQ, per germline. Between the trimmed V and J ends, which lost 4 bases and 2 bases, there was a span of 9 bases. The CDR3 has 14 residues.

This chain connects TRBV9 to TRBJ1-4; 8 positions agree with TRBD1. The CDR3 totals 13 residues. Per germline, CDR1 SGDLS and CDR2 YYNGEE. V shed 0 bases, J shed 10 bases, and the junction held 2 bases outside the gene matches. The CDR3, as DNA: TGTGCCAGCAGCGTAGAACAGGGGGGAAAACTGTTTTTT. Its translation is CASSVEQGGKLFF.

The chain combines TRBV5-1 with TRBJ2-7; 10 bases are shared with TRBD2. Germline loops: CDR1 SGHRS, CDR2 YFSETQ. V was clipped by 0 bases and J by 2 bases; unmatched bases: 8. The CDR3 runs to 17 residues. This CDR3 is CASSLAEGSGRTYEQYF. The CDR3 DNA is TGCGCCAGCAGCTTGGCCGAAGGTAGCGGGAGGACCTACGAGCAGTACTTC.

This clone was found a few times. The chain links TRBV27 to TRBJ2-2, with 7 bases identical to TRBD1. Germline loops: CDR1 MNHEY, CDR2 SMNVEV (reference sequence). This CDR3 comprises 16 residues. The ends lost 7 bases at V and 6 bases at J; junction bases unmatched: 14. The CDR3 DNA is TGTGCCAGCACTCCACAGGGGCAAGTTCTCGCCGGGGAGCTGTTTTTT. It specifies CASTPQGQVLAGELFF.

V and J are TRBV29-1 and TRBJ1-3, with a tentative D call TRBD1 (5 bases). The CDR3 loop spans 13 amino acids. Trimming pared 4 bases from V and 2 bases from J, leaving 9 bases between. Germline loops: CDR1 SQVTM, CDR2 ANQGSEA. The CDR3 bases are TGCAGCGTTGCCCCGGGGGCTGGAAACACCATATATTTT. Its protein is CSVAPGAGNTIYF. Full variable domain (rest looked up from reference TRBV29-1 and TRBJ1-3): SAVISQKPSRDICQRGTSLTIQCQVDSQVTMMFWYRQQPGQSLTLIATANQGSEATYESGFVIDKFPISRPNLTFSTLTVSNMSPEDSSIYLCSVAPGAGNTIYFGEGSWLTVV.

The chain uses TRBV5-1 and TRBJ2-1; 9 bases match TRBD2. This CDR3 has 15 residues. With V trimmed by 0 bases and J by 8 bases, 6 bases remained unmatched. CDR1 is SGHRS and CDR2 is YFSETQ in the germline V gene. The CDR3 DNA reads as TGCGCCAGCAGCTTGGGACTAGCGGTGGGTGATGAGCAGTTCTTC. Amino acid sequence: CASSLGLAVGDEQFF. The full variable domain, completed using reference TRBV5-1 and TRBJ2-1, is KAGVTQTPRYLIKTRGQQVTLSCSPISGHRSVSWYQQTPGQGLQFLFEYFSETQRNKGNFPGRFSGRQFSNSRSEMNVSTLELGDSALYLCASSLGLAVGDEQFFGPGTRLTVL.

The V call is TRBV27, the J call TRBJ1-4; TRBD1 might be the D (5 bases). The V end lost 8 bases, the J end lost 3 bases, and 13 bases lay between the germline ends. This CDR3 is built from 14 residues. Germline V gene lookup returns CDR1 MNHEY and CDR2 SMNVEV (reference sequence). The CDR3 DNA reads TGTGCCAGCTCGGCTGACAGATCTAATGAAAAACTGTTTTTT. It translates to CASSADRSNEKLFF.

The rearrangement uses TRBV5-4 and TRBJ2-5; 9 bases agree with TRBD2. The trim removed 1 base at V and 4 bases at J, leaving 8 bases unmatched. CDR3 length: 16 amino acids. The germline V gene has CDR1 SGHNT and CDR2 YYREEE (reference sequence). CDR3 region: CASSLMAGGPAETQYF. The CDR3 nucleotides are TGTGCCAGCAGCTTGATGGCGGGGGGGCCGGCAGAGACCCAGTACTTC.

The rearrangement joins TRBV7-2 to TRBJ2-2; a possible D gene is TRBD1 (5 bases). This CDR3 contains 15 residues. Trimming removed 2 bases at V and 6 bases at J, with 13 bases between. Germline-derived CDR1 and CDR2 are SGHTA and FQGNSA. The CDR3 coding sequence is TGTGCCAGCAGCTTATCCTCAGGGATCCCCGGGGAGCTGTTTTTT. Residues: CASSLSSGIPGELFF.

The rearrangement uses TRBV6-1 and TRBJ1-3; 9 bases are shared with TRBD1. Germline CDR1 is MNHNS and CDR2 is SASEGT. Trimming at V came to 5 bases and at J to 2 bases, leaving 1 base not matched to a gene. The CDR3 is made up of 14 amino acids. The CDR3 DNA follows: TGTGCCAGCAGTTGGGACAGGGCTGGAAACACCATATATTTT. Protein sequence: CASSWDRAGNTIYF.

Only one count was recorded for this clone. The chain combines TRBV19 with TRBJ2-1, with 9 bases that match TRBD1. The V and J ends lost 5 bases and 2 bases, in that order; junction bases with no gene match: 7. Germline CDR1 LNHDA, CDR2 SQIVND (reference sequence). The CDR3 covers 16 residues. This chain's CDR3 is CASSSLGTGTYNEQFF. The CDR3 nucleotides are TGTGCCAGTAGTTCCCTCGGGACAGGGACCTACAATGAGCAGTTCTTC.

The rearrangement uses TRBV10-3 and TRBJ2-7, with 8 bases aligning to TRBD2. The CDR3 is made up of 14 amino acids. CDR1 and CDR2 (germline): ENHRY, SYGVKD. The ends lost 5 bases at V and 7 bases at J; junction bases unmatched: 10. The CDR3 region is CAISPGGSGGEQYF. The CDR3 nucleotides are TGTGCCATCAGTCCGGGAGGGTCCGGGGGGGAGCAGTACTTC.

V gene TRBV23-1 combines with J gene TRBJ2-5; a possible D gene is TRBD1 (6 bases). TRBV23-1 is flagged as an ORF with uncertain function. Deletions cut 0 bases from V and 5 bases from J, with 28 bases between. The CDR3 is made up of 20 amino acids. The CDR3 protein is CASSQSRDKFYLHLKETQYF. In DNA, the CDR3 is TGCGCCAGCAGTCAATCTAGGGACAAGTTCTACTTACATCTTAAGGAGACCCAGTACTTC.

This rearrangement joins TRBV11-2 to TRBJ1-6; 8 bases agree with TRBD1. Per the germline V gene, CDR1 is SGHAT and CDR2 is FQNNGV. V lost 5 bases and J lost 10; bases outside the gene matches: 13. The CDR3 contains 16 residues. The CDR3 DNA reads as TGTGCCAGCAGCCCCCGGGCTACAGGGGGTTCCTCACCCCTCCACTTT. The encoded protein is CASSPRATGGSSPLHF.

The CDR3 reads CASSYSRVYSPLHF. In DNA form, the CDR3 reads TGTGCCAGCAGTTACTCGAGGGTCTATTCACCCCTCCACTTT. The chain is built from TRBV6-6 and TRBJ1-6; D unclear. V lost 0 bases and J lost 8, with 8 bases in between. The CDR3 length is 14 residues. CDR1 is MNHNY and CDR2 is SVGAGI in the germline V gene (reference sequence).

This clone was counted once. This rearrangement joins TRBV6-5 to TRBJ2-7; a possible D gene is TRBD1 (6 bases). This CDR3 has 15 residues. The V end lost 8 bases, the J end lost 0 bases, and 17 bases lay between the germline ends. The germline gives CDR1 MNHEY, CDR2 SVGAGI. The CDR3 sequence is CASRLSGASSYEQYF. Here the CDR3 DNA reads TGTGCCAGCCGATTGTCAGGGGCGAGCTCCTACGAGCAGTACTTC.

The V and J genes are TRBV7-6 and TRBJ2-3, with D possibly being TRBD1 (6 bases). Germline loops: CDR1 SGHVS, CDR2 FNYEAQ. V dropped 5 bases and J dropped 4 bases, with 13 bases sitting between them. This CDR3 has 14 residues. The CDR3 nucleotides read TGTGCCAGCAGCCACGACAGGATCCCAGATACGCAGTATTTT. Translated: CASSHDRIPDTQYF.

The chain uses TRBV27 and TRBJ1-5, with D hard to call. This CDR3 is built from 15 residues. V dropped 8 bases and J dropped 2 bases, with 16 bases sitting between them. The V gene's germline CDR1 is MNHEY and CDR2 SMNVEV (reference sequence). Here the CDR3 reads CASRSGGNRNQPQHF. The CDR3 bases are TGTGCCAGCCGGAGTGGAGGGAACCGCAATCAGCCCCAGCATTTT.

CDR3 sequence (DNA): TGTGCCAGCCAGACAGGGGTCACCGGGGAGCTGTTTTTT. As protein: CASQTGVTGELFF. The rearrangement joins TRBV6-1 to TRBJ2-2; 8 nucleotides align to TRBD1. CDR1 is MNHNS, CDR2 SASEGT, per germline. Losses at the gene ends were 8 bases for V and 4 bases for J; bases not matched to a gene: 3. The CDR3 consists of 13 residues.

The V gene is TRBV4-1, the J gene TRBJ2-3; D gene ambiguous. CDR3 size: 18 residues. With 4 bases removed from V and 0 bases from J, the gap between germline ends came to 20 bases. Germline values: CDR1 MGHRA, CDR2 YSYEKL. The CDR3 here is CASSLKPAAAPSTDTQYF. In DNA form, the CDR3 reads TGCGCCAGCAGCCTCAAGCCGGCCGCGGCCCCAAGCACAGATACGCAGTATTTT.